This TCR beta chain was documented in a study of OX40 agonist ivuxolimab in advanced cancers. Points from the study as a whole: In a subset of nonresponders, normalized T-cell clonal expansion was also low.

Comment on this clone: Its target is not known.

Using immunoSEQ multiplex PCR, the repertoire was profiled, and TCRdb retains in-frame clones only, with some absent. The sample carries some 20,000 clones, about 83% recorded once. The cohort excluded patients with autoimmune disease history or systemic immunosuppression. The CDR3 covers 12 residues. Germline values: CDR1 SEHNR, CDR2 FQNEAQ (reference sequence). The TCR originated in an adult with an advanced solid tumor such as melanoma, head and neck, liver or kidney cancer. The chain is built from TRBV7-9 and TRBJ2-5, with unresolved D. The better agreement between TRBJ2-7 and the DNA end casts doubt on the J call. The specimen was CD4+ or CD8+ T cells sorted from blood, collected in a trial of the OX40 agonist ivuxolimab. The CDR3 here is CASSLAAHEQYF. Here the CDR3 DNA reads TGTGCCAGCAGCTTAGCGGCACACGAGCAGTACTTC.